This record looks at one T cell receptor beta chain sequence and its context. Assay used: immunoSEQ multiplex PCR; TCRdb lists only in-frame clones, some missing. The data show under 35,000 clones, 90% to 95% seen once. These data are taken from a study of T cell clones after liver transplantation. Overall study: A pre-transplant mixed lymphocyte reaction with TCRbeta sequencing defined graft-donor-reactive clones followed in post-transplant blood. Patients counted as tolerant after at least one year off all immunosuppression, enzymes not exceeding twice normal.

The TCR comes from a human patient who received a liver transplant. Some T cells may have come from the graft donor. The sequencing here drew on CD8+ T cells from blood, taken 12 months after liver transplant.

In DNA, the CDR3 is TGTGCCAGCAGCCAAGATCAGGGAGATCAGCCCCAGCATTTT. Amino acid sequence: CASSQDQGDQPQHF. The genes are TRBV4-2 and TRBJ1-5, with a weak D call TRBD1 (5 bases). This CDR3 has 14 amino acids. V lost 0 bases to trimming and J lost 5 bases, with 8 bases between them. Per the germline V gene, CDR1 is LGHNA and CDR2 is YNFKEQ.